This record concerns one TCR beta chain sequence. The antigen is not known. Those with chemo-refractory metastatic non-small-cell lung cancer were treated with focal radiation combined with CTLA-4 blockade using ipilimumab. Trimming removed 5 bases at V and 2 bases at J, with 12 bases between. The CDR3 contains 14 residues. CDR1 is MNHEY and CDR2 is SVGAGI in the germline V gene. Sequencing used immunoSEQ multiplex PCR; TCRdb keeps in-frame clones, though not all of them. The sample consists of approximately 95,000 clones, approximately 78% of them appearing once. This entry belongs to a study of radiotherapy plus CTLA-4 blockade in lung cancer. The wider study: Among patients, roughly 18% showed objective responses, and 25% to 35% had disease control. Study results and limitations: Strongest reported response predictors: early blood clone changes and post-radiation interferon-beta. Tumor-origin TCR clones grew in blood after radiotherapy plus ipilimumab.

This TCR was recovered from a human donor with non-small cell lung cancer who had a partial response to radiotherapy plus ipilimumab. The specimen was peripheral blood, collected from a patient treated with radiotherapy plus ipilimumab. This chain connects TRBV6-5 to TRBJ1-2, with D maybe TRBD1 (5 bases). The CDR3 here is CASSVLGGNYGYTF. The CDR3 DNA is TGTGCCAGCAGTGTCTTGGGGGGAAACTATGGCTACACCTTC.